Presented here are 27 T cell receptor beta chains from one specimen sequenced in a study of blood T cell repertoires in COVID-19. The method was immunoSEQ multiplex PCR; TCRdb's version includes in-frame clones alone and lacks a portion of them. The sample shows 150,000 to 200,000 clones, over 80% of them seen only once. The sequenced sample was PBMCs or T cells enriched from blood (not recorded which). These receptors were obtained from a woman aged 45-60 years who had recovered from COVID-19.

The chain recombines TRBV5-8 with TRBJ2-1; maybe TRBD2 (6 bases). Germline V lookup: CDR1 SGHTS, CDR2 YDEGEE. V shed 5 bases and J shed 0 bases, with 12 bases lying between them. The CDR3 covers 15 residues. CDR3 sequence: CASRGGAGSYNEQFF. The CDR3 nucleotides read TGTGCCAGCAGGGGGGGAGCGGGCTCCTACAATGAGCAGTTCTTC.

This clone was counted a single time. V usage is TRBV5-6 and J usage is TRBJ1-6; 7 nucleotides match TRBD1. Germline V CDR1 and CDR2: SGHDT, YYEEEE. V gave up 3 bases and J gave up 6 bases; unmatched junction bases: 3. CDR3 length: 14 amino acids. The CDR3 DNA is TGTGCCAGCAGCTGGGACAGACGTAATTCACCCCTCCACTTT. Its protein is CASSWDRRNSPLHF.

The rearrangement joins TRBV11-2 to TRBJ1-5; 11 nucleotides match TRBD1. V dropped 4 bases and J dropped 6; count of bases not matched to a gene: 5. CDR1 is SGHAT, CDR2 FQNNGV, per germline. The CDR3 contains 15 residues. CDR3 nucleotide sequence: TGTGCCAGCAGCTCGGGGACAGGGGGGAGTCAGCCCCAGCATTTT. Protein: CASSSGTGGSQPQHF. The whole variable domain, filled in from reference TRBV11-2 and TRBJ1-5, reads EAGVAQSPRYKIIEKRQSVAFWCNPISGHATLYWYQQILGQGPKLLIQFQNNGVVDDSQLPKDRFSAERLKGVDSTLKIQPAKLEDSAVYLCASSSGTGGSQPQHFGDGTRLSIL.

The chain joins TRBV5-1 to TRBJ2-5; no reliable D call. Looked up from germline, CDR1 is SGHRS and CDR2 is YFSETQ. CDR3 length: 13 amino acids. V was cut by 2 bases and J by 3 bases, with 8 bases left in between. The CDR3 DNA reads as TGCGCCAGCAGCTTTGACGCGGAAGAGACCCAGTACTTC. It encodes CASSFDAEETQYF. Filled out from reference TRBV5-1 and TRBJ2-5, the complete variable domain reads KAGVTQTPRYLIKTRGQQVTLSCSPISGHRSVSWYQQTPGQGLQFLFEYFSETQRNKGNFPGRFSGRQFSNSRSEMNVSTLELGDSALYLCASSFDAEETQYFGPGTRLLVL.

The chain joins TRBV6-2 or TRBV6-3 to TRBJ1-2; the match to TRBD1 covers 9 bases. The CDR3 is made up of 16 amino acids. J lost 4 bases, V lost 5 bases, and 11 bases had no gene match. Germline values: CDR1 MNHEY, CDR2 SVGEGT. CDR3 sequence (DNA): TGTGCCAGCAGTCCGGGTGGGACAGGGTCCCTCTATGGCTACACCTTC. It encodes CASSPGGTGSLYGYTF.

The genes are TRBV9 and TRBJ2-2, with TRBD2 identical over 9 bases. J lost 4 bases, V lost 3 bases, and 4 bases had no gene match. Germline V gene lookup returns CDR1 SGDLS and CDR2 YYNGEE. CDR3 length: 15 amino acids. CDR3 coding DNA: TGTGCCAGCAGCGAAGCGGGGGGCCTCACCGGGGAGCTGTTTTTT. It codes for CASSEAGGLTGELFF. Combining the CDR3 with reference TRBV9 and TRBJ2-2 gives the whole variable domain DSGVTQTPKHLITATGQRVTLRCSPRSGDLSVYWYQQSLDQGLQFLIQYYNGEERAKGNILERFSAQQFPDLHSELNLSSLELGDSALYFCASSEAGGLTGELFFGEGSRLTVL.

The gene calls are TRBV2 and TRBJ1-2; D uncertain. Deletions cut 0 bases from V and 9 bases from J, with 14 bases between. CDR3 length: 14 residues. Looked up from germline, CDR1 is SNHLY and CDR2 is FYNNEI. CDR3 amino acids: CASSEARTADSYTF. CDR3 bases: TGTGCCAGCAGTGAAGCACGAACAGCAGATAGCTACACCTTC.

The chain recombines TRBV11-1 with TRBJ2-7, with a tentative D call TRBD2 (5 bases). Germline assignment: CDR1 SGHAT and CDR2 FQDESV (reference sequence). V dropped 5 bases and J dropped 4 bases, with 12 bases sitting between them. This CDR3 is 13 amino acids long. The chain's CDR3 is CASSRGGPYEQYV. The CDR3 region has the DNA TGTGCCAGCAGCCGCGGAGGACCGTACGAGCAGTACGTC.

The rearrangement uses TRBV3-1 (or the pseudogene TRBV3-2) and TRBJ2-7; the match to TRBD2 covers 10 bases. The CDR3 is made up of 16 amino acids. Germline V lookup: CDR1 LGHDT, CDR2 YNNKEL (reference sequence). The DNA of the CDR3 is TGTGCCAGCAGTCAAGGATTCCTAGCGGGAGTGAACGAGCAGTACGTC. It specifies CASSQGFLAGVNEQYV.

This chain connects TRBV7-3 to TRBJ2-3; D unclear. This CDR3 has 13 residues. The V end was cut by 6 bases, the J end by 4 bases, with 11 bases between. Germline-derived CDR1 and CDR2 are SGHTA and FQGTGA. The CDR3 spells CASRREFSDTQYF. The CDR3 DNA reads as TGTGCCAGCAGACGTGAGTTTTCAGATACGCAGTATTTT.

CDR3 amino acids: CASRDRRTNEKLFF. For the CDR3, the DNA is TGTGCCAGCAGGGATCGGCGGACTAATGAAAAACTGTTTTTT. V is TRBV27 and J is TRBJ1-4; D remains ambiguous. Germline CDR1 reads MNHEY; CDR2 reads SMNVEV (reference sequence). Trimming took 6 bases from V and 2 from J, leaving 10 bases between them. The CDR3 has 14 amino acids.

A single count supports this clone. The V call is TRBV11-3, the J call TRBJ2-3, with 13 bases identical to TRBD2. Germline values: CDR1 SGHNT, CDR2 YENEEA. With V trimmed by 4 bases and J by 5 bases, 9 bases remained unmatched. This CDR3 comprises 17 residues. CDR3 DNA sequence: TGTGCCAGCAGCTCCCGGACTAGCGGGAGCCGGGGAGATACGCAGTATTTT. The encoded protein is CASSSRTSGSRGDTQYF.

The V gene is TRBV27, the J gene TRBJ1-4, with D tentatively TRBD1 (6 bases). Germline V lookup: CDR1 MNHEY, CDR2 SMNVEV (reference sequence). V lost 3 bases to trimming and J lost 8 bases, with 16 bases between them. The CDR3 spans 15 residues. CDR3: CASSFRGGEEEKLFF. The CDR3 nucleotides read TGTGCCAGCAGTTTTAGGGGGGGCGAGGAGGAAAAACTGTTTTTT.

J is TRBJ1-4 and V is TRBV25-1, with D possibly TRBD1 on 6 matching bases. Trimming removed 2 bases at V and 10 bases at J, with 14 bases between. Per the germline V gene, CDR1 is MGHDK and CDR2 is SYGVNS. The CDR3 contains 14 residues. The CDR3: CASSERGQGGKLFF. The DNA of the CDR3 is TGTGCCAGCAGTGAACGCGGACAAGGGGGAAAACTGTTTTTT.

This sequence joins TRBV7-9 and TRBJ1-2, with D maybe TRBD1 (5 bases). The V end lost 4 bases, the J end lost 8 bases, and 14 bases lay between the germline ends. Germline V CDR1 and CDR2: SEHNR, FQNEAQ (reference sequence). The CDR3 contains 13 residues. The CDR3 loop is CASSSRASSGYTF. CDR3 sequence (DNA): TGTGCCAGCAGCTCCAGGGCCAGTTCCGGCTACACCTTC.

The chain links TRBV19 to TRBJ2-3, with a tentative D call TRBD1 (6 bases). Per the germline V gene, CDR1 is LNHDA and CDR2 is SQIVND (reference sequence). The CDR3 is 16 residues long. V was pared by 3 bases and J by 2 bases, with 15 bases between. CDR3: CASSMATGANTDTQYF. CDR3 coding DNA: TGTGCCAGTAGTATGGCGACAGGCGCGAACACAGATACGCAGTATTTT.

The chain employs TRBV12-3 or TRBV12-4 and TRBJ2-7; tentatively, D is TRBD1 (5 bases). The CDR3 sequence is 12 residues long. V was pared by 5 bases and J by 7 bases, with 12 bases between. The chain's CDR3 is CASSPSGLEQYV. CDR3 DNA: TGTGCCAGCAGTCCATCAGGGTTAGAGCAGTACGTC.

V is TRBV18 and J is TRBJ2-7; 7 bases align to TRBD2. From germline, CDR1 is KGHSH and CDR2 LQKENI. The length of the CDR3 is 13 residues. With 6 bases clipped from V and 7 bases from J, the junction kept 9 bases outside the gene matches. The CDR3 reads CASSHDAGGEQYV. The CDR3 nucleotides read TGTGCCAGCTCCCACGACGCCGGGGGGGAGCAGTACGTC.

The chain couples TRBV29-1 to TRBJ2-2, with 8 bases matching TRBD1. The J segment lost 4 bases and the V segment lost 7 bases, leaving 5 bases of the junction unmatched. CDR3 length: 13 amino acids. Germline assignment: CDR1 SQVTM and CDR2 ANQGSEA. The CDR3 sequence is CSAWTGSTGELFF. CDR3 sequence (DNA): TGCAGCGCCTGGACAGGGAGCACCGGGGAGCTGTTTTTT.

V gene TRBV27 combines with J gene TRBJ1-2; D is unresolved. Trimming shortened V by 6 bases and J by 5 bases, and 13 bases separated the two germline ends. The germline V gene encodes CDR1 MNHEY and CDR2 SMNVEV (reference sequence). This CDR3 contains 13 residues. The CDR3, as DNA: TGTGCCAGCAGCTCGGTAAACAGTTATGGCTACACCTTC. Its translation: CASSSVNSYGYTF.

The J gene is TRBJ1-1, the V gene TRBV28; tentative D call: TRBD1 (5 bases). Looked up from germline, CDR1 is MDHEN and CDR2 is SYDVKM. The CDR3 totals 13 residues. V was clipped by 6 bases and J by 9 bases, with 17 bases between them. In DNA form, the CDR3 reads TGTGCCAGCAGGCCGGACACGGTCAGGAAAGCTTTCTTT. Protein: CASRPDTVRKAFF.

V is TRBV25-1 and J is TRBJ1-1; the D is unclear. The CDR3 covers 13 residues. Trimming stripped 9 bases from V and 0 bases from J, with 11 bases between. Germline-derived CDR1 and CDR2 are MGHDK and SYGVNS. For the CDR3, the DNA is TGTGCCAGTTCACCAGGAATGAACACTGAAGCTTTCTTT. Translating it yields CASSPGMNTEAFF.

The chain is built from TRBV30 and TRBJ2-1, with 10 positions matching TRBD1. CDR3 length equals 13 residues. The germline gives CDR1 GTSNPN, CDR2 SVGIG (reference sequence). Trimming at V came to 3 bases and at J to 10 bases, leaving 6 bases not matched to a gene. Here the CDR3 DNA reads TGTGCCTGGAGGAGGACAGGGGGGAGGGAGCAGTTCTTC. It is translated as CAWRRTGGREQFF.

The chain uses TRBV5-1 and TRBJ1-1; 8 bases fit TRBD1. The CDR3 is 15 amino acids. With V trimmed by 4 bases and J by 5 bases, 10 bases remained unmatched. Per the germline V gene, CDR1 is SGHRS and CDR2 is YFSETQ. The CDR3 DNA follows: TGCGCCAGCAGCGCGACAGGGGTGGGGAGGACTGAAGCTTTCTTT. Translating it yields CASSATGVGRTEAFF.

This chain uses TRBV5-1 with TRBJ2-7, with D tentatively TRBD2 (5 bases). The ends were cut back, 7 bases at V and 7 bases at J, with 15 bases in the middle. Germline V lookup: CDR1 SGHRS, CDR2 YFSETQ. CDR3 size: 12 residues. CDR3 DNA sequence: TGCGCCAGCTCTTCGGGGTCGGGGGAGCAGTACGTC. Its translation is CASSSGSGEQYV.

The chain uses TRBV4-3 and TRBJ2-1; TRBD1 matches at 7 bases. Germline values: CDR1 LGHNA, CDR2 YSLEER. CDR3 length equals 15 residues. Trimming at V came to 1 base and at J to 5 bases, leaving 5 bases not matched to a gene. CDR3 protein: CASSQGTGRNNEQFF. Written as DNA, the CDR3 is TGCGCCAGCAGCCAAGGGACAGGCAGGAACAATGAGCAGTTCTTC.

The chain employs TRBV7-6 and TRBJ2-1; 7 bases are shared with TRBD1. Trimming cost V 5 bases and J 6 bases; bases outside gene matches: 4. CDR1 is SGHVS and CDR2 is FNYEAQ in the germline V gene. The CDR3 has 13 amino acids. The CDR3 bases are TGTGCCAGCAGCCGAGACAGGGCCAATGAGCAGTTCTTC. It encodes CASSRDRANEQFF.